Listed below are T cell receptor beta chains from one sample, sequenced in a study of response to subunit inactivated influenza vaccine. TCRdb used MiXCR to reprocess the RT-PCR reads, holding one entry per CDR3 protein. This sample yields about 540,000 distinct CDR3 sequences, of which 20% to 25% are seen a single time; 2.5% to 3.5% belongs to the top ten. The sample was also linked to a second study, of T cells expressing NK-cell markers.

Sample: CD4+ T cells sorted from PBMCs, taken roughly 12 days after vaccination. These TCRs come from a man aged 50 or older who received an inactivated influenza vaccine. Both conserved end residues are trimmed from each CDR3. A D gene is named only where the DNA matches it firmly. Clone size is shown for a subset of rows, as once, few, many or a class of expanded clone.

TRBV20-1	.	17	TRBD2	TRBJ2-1	SARIPLDLAGGRNNEQF
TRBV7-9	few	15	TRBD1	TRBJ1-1	ASSLTRGQGVLTEAF
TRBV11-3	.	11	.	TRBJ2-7	ASSAPTRYEQY
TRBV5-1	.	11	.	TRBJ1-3	ASSGTEGNTIY
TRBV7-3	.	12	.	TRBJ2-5	ASSLGPPPGTQY
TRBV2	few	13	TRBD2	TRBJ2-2	ASSGLAGYTGELF
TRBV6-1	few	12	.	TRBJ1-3	ASNQGQSGNTIY
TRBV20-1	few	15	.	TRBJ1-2	SASPRPGTRRGGGYT
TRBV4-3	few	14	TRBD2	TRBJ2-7	ASSQDRASGTSTQY
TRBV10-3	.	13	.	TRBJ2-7	AISATRAPGYEQY
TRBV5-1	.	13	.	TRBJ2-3	ASSLSHGIKDTQY
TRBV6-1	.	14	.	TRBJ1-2	ASSRTGQVINYGYT
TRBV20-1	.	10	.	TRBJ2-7	SASDQSYEQY
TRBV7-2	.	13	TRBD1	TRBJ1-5	ASSFQGDSNQPQH
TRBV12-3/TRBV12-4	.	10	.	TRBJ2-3	ASSSTPDTQY
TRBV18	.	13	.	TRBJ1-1	ASSPPGQGGTEAF
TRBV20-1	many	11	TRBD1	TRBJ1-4	SATGSVAEKLF
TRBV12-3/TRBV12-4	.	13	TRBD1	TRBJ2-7	ASRLGQGGFYEQY
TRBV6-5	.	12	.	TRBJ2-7	ASSLTGSAHEQY
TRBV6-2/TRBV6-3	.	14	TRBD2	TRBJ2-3	ASSFRSGGMADTQY
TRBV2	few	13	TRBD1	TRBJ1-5	ASSTPGGSNQPQH
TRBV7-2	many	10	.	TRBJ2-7	ASSLDAYEQY